Listed below are T cell receptor beta chains from one sample, sequenced in a study of blood T cell repertoires in COVID-19. The data were produced by immunoSEQ multiplex PCR, yet TCRdb's version contains in-frame clones alone and is incomplete. The sample shows a few hundred thousand clones, around 90% of them seen only once. Sequencing input: PBMCs or T cells enriched from blood (not recorded which). Every receptor here comes from a woman aged 18-35 years with acute COVID-19. CDR3s include the opening cysteine and the closing phenylalanine or tryptophan. The D gene is left open where the match is weak. Not every row has a clone size; where given, it reads once, few, many or a size class.

cdr3_nt cdr3_aa v_call d_call j_call clone_size
TGCAGCGTTGAAGATCCGGACAGGACTAACTATGGCTACACCTTC CSVEDPDRTNYGYTF TRBV29-1 TRBD1 TRBJ1-2 once
TGTGCCAGCAGTCCCCTCTTAGCGGGAGGGCCGAAATCCGAGCAGTACTTC CASSPLLAGGPKSEQYF TRBV6-4 TRBD2 TRBJ2-7 -
TGTGCCAGCAGCTCCCTCTCGGGTCTCTCAGGGGCCAACGTCCTGACTTTC CASSSLSGLSGANVLTF TRBV7-6 - TRBJ2-6 once
TGCGCCAGCAGCCAGGCAAGGACTAGCGGGAGTGTGGGCTCGGAAGAGACCCAGTACTTC CASSQARTSGSVGSEETQYF TRBV4-1 TRBD2 TRBJ2-5 -
TGTGCCAGCAGCCAGCGAACTACCACTTCCTACGAGCAGTACTTC CASSQRTTTSYEQYF TRBV3-1/TRBV3-2 - TRBJ2-7 -
TGTGCCAGTAGTATCCCAAATGGACAGGGAACAGATACGCAGTATTTT CASSIPNGQGTDTQYF TRBV19 TRBD1 TRBJ2-3 few
TGTGCCAGCAGCCCGCTAGCGGGAGGGTTGGTAGATACGCAGTATTTT CASSPLAGGLVDTQYF TRBV7-3 TRBD2 TRBJ2-3 -
TGTGCCAGCAGTTCAGGGTATAGCAATCAGCCCCAGCATTTT CASSSGYSNQPQHF TRBV28 - TRBJ1-5 -
TGTGCCAGTAGTCCACAGGGGGCGAAGGAGCAGTACTTC CASSPQGAKEQYF TRBV19 TRBD1 TRBJ2-7 -
TGTGCCAGCAGCCACGTTAATTTCGCGGACTATGGCTACACCTTC CASSHVNFADYGYTF TRBV11-2 - TRBJ1-2 -
TGTGCCAGCGGAGACGCAGTCTACAACTATGGCTACACCTTC CASGDAVYNYGYTF TRBV9 - TRBJ1-2 -
TGTGCCAGCAGTTTGTTGACAGGGCAAGAGACCCAGTACTTC CASSLLTGQETQYF TRBV28 TRBD1 TRBJ2-5 -
TGTGCCAGCAGCATTTACAGGTTCACCGGGGAGCTGTTTTTT CASSIYRFTGELFF TRBV5-8 - TRBJ2-2 -
TGCGCCAGCAGCTTGGTACCCCAGGGGAACACCATATATTTT CASSLVPQGNTIYF TRBV5-1 - TRBJ1-3 -
TGCGCCAGCAGTGAGTCCGGGGTCCCCTACGAGCAGTACTTC CASSESGVPYEQYF TRBV10-2 - TRBJ2-7 -
TGCGCCAGCAGCCAAGGAGAAGGACAGGGGAATAGGATCGAAGCTTTCTTT CASSQGEGQGNRIEAFF TRBV4-1 TRBD1 TRBJ1-1 -
TGTGCCAGCAGCCAGAGGACAGGGCGGAGCACTGAAGCTTTCTTT CASSQRTGRSTEAFF TRBV16 TRBD1 TRBJ1-1 -
TGTGCCAGCAGAAGACTAGCGGGACAAAATGAGCAGTTCTTC CASRRLAGQNEQFF TRBV2 TRBD2 TRBJ2-1 -
TGTGCCAGCAGCCAATTTGCCCCCCGAAATCCCGGGACTCCCTACGAGCAGTACTTC CASSQFAPRNPGTPYEQYF TRBV13 - TRBJ2-7 -
TGTGCCAGCAGGGGACAGGGTTCCCGAAACACCATATATTTT CASRGQGSRNTIYF TRBV28 TRBD1 TRBJ1-3 -
TGTGCCTGGAGGAGCGTGAAGACCCAGTACTTC CAWRSVKTQYF TRBV30 - TRBJ2-5 -
TGTGCCAGCAGGGCGGGACTAGCGGCTGTGATCTACGAGCAGTACTTC CASRAGLAAVIYEQYF TRBV5-5 TRBD2 TRBJ2-7 -
TGTGCCAGCAGCCTCAGTGGTGGAGGTGGTCCCTATGGCTACACCTTC CASSLSGGGGPYGYTF TRBV28 - TRBJ1-2 -
TGTGCCAGCAGCGTAGCCCCGGGAGAAGATGAGCAGTTCTTC CASSVAPGEDEQFF TRBV9 - TRBJ2-1 -
TGTGCCAGCTCACCACCGGCGGGGGCTGGGGCCAACGTCCTGACTTTC CASSPPAGAGANVLTF TRBV18 TRBD2 TRBJ2-6 -
TGTGCCAGCAGTGCTGGGACAGGGGTGCTTGCCTATGGCTACACCTTC CASSAGTGVLAYGYTF TRBV2 TRBD1 TRBJ1-2 -
TGTGCCAGCAGTCAGGGACAGAGCTACACAGATACGCAGTATTTT CASSQGQSYTDTQYF TRBV6-5 TRBD1 TRBJ2-3 -
TGTGCCAGCAGTTTATATTGGCCGGGAGAAGAGACCCAGTACTTC CASSLYWPGEETQYF TRBV27 - TRBJ2-5 few
TGTGCCACCAGCAGAGATCTCACAGATACGCAGTATTTT CATSRDLTDTQYF TRBV15 - TRBJ2-3 -
TGTGCCAGCAGCCCCCCCCTGGGTAGGGGGTACGAGCAGTACTTC CASSPPLGRGYEQYF TRBV11-2 - TRBJ2-7 -
TGTGCCAGCAGCAAAGACAGATTAGAGCGGGAGTCAAACATTCAGTACTTC CASSKDRLERESNIQYF TRBV21-1 - TRBJ2-4 -